This TCR beta chain was captured by sequencing in a study of T-cell memory formation after mild COVID-19. After removal of 5 bases from V and 3 bases from J, the junction contained 6 bases not matched to a gene. The germline V gene encodes CDR1 SQVTM and CDR2 ANQGSEA. CDR3 length: 13 residues. A few counts support this clonotype. With constant-segment primers, 5'RACE yielded cDNA libraries of TCR alpha and TCR beta that carried sample barcodes and UMIs. TCRdb re-called the 5' RACE reads through MiXCR, storing one row per CDR3 protein. The sample holds a few hundred thousand distinct CDR3 sequences, 20% to 25% seen once.

This TCR derives from an adult woman who had mild COVID-19 (a few samples of this study predate the infection). Cell type and time point are not known. The sample taken for sequencing was PBMCs or a T cell subset sorted from them (not recorded which). The V gene is TRBV29-1, the J gene TRBJ1-2; 7 nucleotides agree with TRBD1. The CDR3 region is CSVRQGSYYGYTF. DNA of the CDR3: TGCAGCGTTCGACAGGGCTCTTACTATGGCTACACCTTC.